The next 10 T cell receptor beta chains were all read from a single sample in a study of blood T cell repertoires in COVID-19. TCRdb's copy holds only in-frame clones and misses some; the assay was immunoSEQ multiplex PCR. This sample has about 100,000 clones, with 85% to 95% found just once. The specimen was peripheral blood. Receptors originate from a man over 45 with active COVID-19.

CDR3 in amino acids: CASSPLAGTGTDTQYF. DNA for the CDR3: TGTGCCAGTAGTCCGCTAGCGGGGACGGGCACAGATACGCAGTATTTT. The chain links TRBV19 to TRBJ2-3, with 9 nucleotides matching TRBD2. J gave up 1 base and V 5 bases, and 7 bases lay outside the gene matches. The germline V gene encodes CDR1 LNHDA and CDR2 SQIVND (reference sequence). This CDR3 has 16 residues. Looking up the rest from reference TRBV19 and TRBJ2-3 gives the full variable domain: DGGITQSPKYLFRKEGQNVTLSCEQNLNHDAMYWYRQDPGQGLRLIYYSQIVNDFQKGDIAEGYSVSREKKESFPLTVTSAQKNPTAFYLCASSPLAGTGTDTQYFGPGTRLTVL.

The chain uses TRBV10-3 and TRBJ1-2; TRBD1 matches 10 bases. Germline CDR1 ENHRY, CDR2 SYGVKD. This CDR3 is built from 14 residues. V was pared by 5 bases and J by 3 bases, with 3 bases of the junction left unmatched. CDR3 nucleotides: TGTGCCATCAGTCGACAGGGGGCCGACTATGGCTACACCTTC. Translating gives CAISRQGADYGYTF.

The chain couples TRBV7-2 to TRBJ2-7; 9 nucleotides line up with TRBD2. Germline CDR1 reads SGHTA; CDR2 reads FQGNSA. The CDR3 length is 15 residues. The J segment lost 0 bases and the V segment lost 2 bases, leaving 2 bases of the junction unmatched. The CDR3 loop reads CASSLRGRGSYEQYF. The CDR3 DNA reads as TGTGCCAGCAGCTTACGCGGGAGGGGCTCCTACGAGCAGTACTTC. The complete variable domain, with remaining parts taken from reference TRBV7-2 and TRBJ2-7, reads GAGVSQSPSNKVTEKGKDVELRCDPISGHTALYWYRQSLGQGLEFLIYFQGNSAPDKSGLPSDRFSAERTGGSVSTLTIQRTQQEDSAVYLCASSLRGRGSYEQYFGPGTRLTVT.

The rearrangement uses TRBV6-6 and TRBJ1-5, with 7 bases aligning to TRBD1. This CDR3 is built from 15 residues. Trimming took 1 base from V and 4 from J; bases not matched to a gene: 4. The V gene's germline CDR1 is MNHNY and CDR2 SVGAGI (reference sequence). The CDR3 is CASSYWGDSNQPQHF. CDR3 DNA: TGTGCCAGCAGTTACTGGGGGGACAGTAATCAGCCCCAGCATTTT.

The V call is TRBV5-1, the J call TRBJ1-1; D gene uncertain. This CDR3 has 13 amino acids. Germline V gives CDR1 SGHRS, CDR2 YFSETQ. Trimming took off 0 bases at V and 2 bases at J, with 5 bases between the two ends. In DNA form, the CDR3 reads TGCGCCAGCAGCTTGGCCGGTAACACTGAAGCTTTCTTT. Its translation is CASSLAGNTEAFF.

The gene calls are TRBV5-1 and TRBJ1-4; 9 bases fit TRBD1. J was trimmed by 7 bases and V by 4 bases; bases with no gene match: 8. Germline CDR1 reads SGHRS; CDR2 reads YFSETQ. The CDR3 contains 15 residues. The DNA for the CDR3 is TGCGCCAGCAGCGCGTGGGGACAGGGAGGTGAAAAACTGTTTTTT. Protein sequence: CASSAWGQGGEKLFF. Combining the CDR3 with reference TRBV5-1 and TRBJ1-4 gives the whole variable domain KAGVTQTPRYLIKTRGQQVTLSCSPISGHRSVSWYQQTPGQGLQFLFEYFSETQRNKGNFPGRFSGRQFSNSRSEMNVSTLELGDSALYLCASSAWGQGGEKLFFGSGTQLSVL.

This sequence joins TRBV30 and TRBJ2-1; unclear D gene. This CDR3 is 15 amino acids long. V was pared by 8 bases and J by 6 bases, with 23 bases between. Germline V gene lookup returns CDR1 GTSNPN and CDR2 SVGIG (reference sequence). The CDR3 reads CAGFTGSYNRNEQFF. In DNA form, the CDR3 reads TGTGCCGGATTTACCGGGTCCTACAACCGCAATGAGCAGTTCTTC.

The chain couples TRBV5-1 to TRBJ2-3; 14 bases fit TRBD2. Losses at the gene ends were 4 bases for V and 7 bases for J; bases not matched to a gene: 5. This CDR3 spans 15 amino acids. The germline gives CDR1 SGHRS, CDR2 YFSETQ. CDR3 in DNA: TGCGCCAGCAGCCCCGGGACTAGCGGGAGTAATACGCAGTATTTT. Translating it yields CASSPGTSGSNTQYF.

This rearrangement joins TRBV4-2 to TRBJ1-5, with 8 nucleotides matching TRBD1. The ends lost 1 base at V and 5 bases at J; junction bases unmatched: 4. This CDR3 contains 15 residues. Germline CDR1 LGHNA, CDR2 YNFKEQ. The CDR3 reads CASSQGGQGDQPQHF. CDR3 sequence (DNA): TGTGCCAGCAGCCAAGGCGGACAGGGCGATCAGCCCCAGCATTTT.

In its sample, this clone was seen once. This chain uses TRBV6-5 with TRBJ2-7; 9 bases line up with TRBD2. This CDR3 is 15 amino acids long. Losses at the gene ends were 0 bases for V and 2 bases for J; bases not matched to a gene: 2. From germline, CDR1 is MNHEY and CDR2 SVGAGI. CDR3 bases: TGTGCCAGCAGTTACTCAGTAGCGGGGGCCTACGAGCAGTACTTC. Residues: CASSYSVAGAYEQYF.